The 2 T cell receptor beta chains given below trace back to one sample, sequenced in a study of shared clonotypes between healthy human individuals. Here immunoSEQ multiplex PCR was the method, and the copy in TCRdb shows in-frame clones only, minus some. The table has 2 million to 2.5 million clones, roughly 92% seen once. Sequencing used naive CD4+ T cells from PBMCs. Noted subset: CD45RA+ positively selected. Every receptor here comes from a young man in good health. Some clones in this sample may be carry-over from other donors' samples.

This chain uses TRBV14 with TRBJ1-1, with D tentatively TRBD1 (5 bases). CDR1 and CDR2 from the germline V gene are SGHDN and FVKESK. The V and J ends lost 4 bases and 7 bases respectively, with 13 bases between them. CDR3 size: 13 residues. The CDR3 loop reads CASSPRVDNEAFF. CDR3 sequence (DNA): TGTGCCAGCAGCCCCCGTGTGGACAATGAAGCTTTCTTT.

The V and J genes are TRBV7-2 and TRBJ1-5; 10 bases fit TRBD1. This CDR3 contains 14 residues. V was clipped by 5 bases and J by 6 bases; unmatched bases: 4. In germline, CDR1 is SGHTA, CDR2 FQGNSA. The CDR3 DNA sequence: TGTGCCAGCAGCACGAGGGACAGGGGTCAGCCCCAGCATTTT. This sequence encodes CASSTRDRGQPQHF.